Shown below are 28 T cell receptor beta chains from a single sample sequenced in a study of CD8 T cells in ankylosing spondylitis. Study outcomes and limitations: A TCR beta motif of under 10 highly homologous variants seemed to mark ankylosing spondylitis blood.

TCRdb itself ran the 5' RACE reads through MiXCR, one entry per CDR3 protein. There are about 450,000 distinct CDR3 sequences in the sample; about 25% occur only once, and about 0.9% lies in the top ten. Antigen specificity for these receptors is unknown. The sequenced material came from blood, either unsorted or a sorted T cell fraction (not recorded which). Every receptor here comes from a male donor with ankylosing spondylitis.

The chain joins TRBV30 to TRBJ1-2, with D unresolved. CDR1 and CDR2 (germline): GTSNPN, SVGIG (reference sequence). CDR3 length: 11 residues. Trimming shortened V by 5 bases and J by 4 bases, and 8 bases separated the two germline ends. As DNA, the CDR3 is TGTGCCTGGGCCCAGACCTATGGCTACACCTTC. Translating gives CAWAQTYGYTF.

The chain links TRBV9 to TRBJ2-1; D tentatively fits TRBD1 or TRBD2 (5 bases each). CDR1 is SGDLS, CDR2 YYNGEE, per germline. V lost 0 bases, J lost 5 bases, and 12 bases lay in between. The CDR3 loop spans 15 amino acids. This chain's CDR3 is CASSVGVRDHNEQFF. The CDR3 coding sequence is TGTGCCAGCAGCGTAGGGGTCAGGGACCACAATGAGCAGTTCTTC.

This clonotype was recorded once. The gene calls are TRBV11-2 and TRBJ2-4; 11 positions agree with TRBD2. CDR1 is SGHAT and CDR2 is FQNNGV in the germline V gene. The CDR3 has 19 amino acids. Losses at the gene ends were 5 bases for V and 0 bases for J; bases not matched to a gene: 12. The CDR3 here is CASSPMTSGNPLAKNIQYF. The CDR3 nucleotides read TGTGCCAGCAGCCCCATGACTAGCGGGAACCCCCTAGCCAAAAACATTCAGTACTTC.

As regards this clonotype: One junction end disagrees with the germline gene, perhaps due to a read error. The chain carries TRBV7-9 and TRBJ2-5, with TRBD2 identical over 14 bases. CDR1 and CDR2 from the germline V gene are SEHNR and FQNEAQ (reference sequence). This CDR3 comprises 16 residues. DNA of the CDR3: TGTGCCAGCATCCAAAAGAGGGGGACTAGCGGGAGAGCTACCAACTTC. It specifies CASIQKRGTSGRATNF.

This clonotype was found a few times. The rearrangement joins TRBV6-1 to TRBJ2-3; a possible D gene is TRBD1 (5 bases). The CDR3 contains 16 residues. Per the germline V gene, CDR1 is MNHNS and CDR2 is SASEGT. Trimming removed 7 bases from V and 4 bases from J, with 21 bases in between. The CDR3 DNA reads as TGTGCCAGCACCCTCCTCAGGGAAGGCCCACCAGATACGCAGTATTTT. It specifies CASTLLREGPPDTQYF.

V usage is TRBV7-9 and J usage is TRBJ1-1; D perhaps matches TRBD1 (5 bases). This CDR3 region has 14 residues. Germline loops: CDR1 SEHNR, CDR2 FQNEAQ (reference sequence). The germline V and J ends were trimmed by 5 bases and 1 base, with 11 bases remaining between them. The CDR3 loop reads CASSAAGTNTEAFF. The DNA of the CDR3 is TGTGCCAGCAGCGCAGCCGGGACGAACACTGAAGCTTTCTTT.

This chain connects TRBV20-1 to TRBJ2-5; 13 bases are shared with TRBD2. The V and J ends lost 1 base and 2 bases, in that order; junction bases with no gene match: 7. The CDR3 totals 17 residues. From germline, CDR1 is DFQATT and CDR2 SNEGSKA (reference sequence). The CDR3 region is CSARAGLAGELQETQYF. The CDR3 bases are TGCAGTGCTAGAGCCGGACTAGCGGGAGAGTTGCAAGAGACCCAGTACTTC.

This clonotype was detected only a few times. The J gene is TRBJ2-1, the V gene TRBV7-6; unclear D gene. The CDR3 has 15 residues. The germline V gene has CDR1 SGHVS and CDR2 FNYEAQ. V gave up 0 bases and J gave up 5 bases, with 11 bases separating them. The CDR3: CASSLALAAHNEQFF. The CDR3 DNA reads as TGTGCCAGCAGCTTAGCGTTGGCAGCTCACAATGAGCAGTTCTTC.

CDR3 loop: CATSDGGQYTDTQYF. CDR3 bases: TGTGCCACCAGTGATGGAGGACAATACACAGATACGCAGTATTTT. The chain recombines TRBV24-1 with TRBJ2-3; either TRBD1 or TRBD2 may supply D (5 bases each). The CDR3 sequence is 15 residues long. V was pared by 3 bases and J by 2 bases, with 11 bases between. Germline lookup yields CDR1 KGHDR and CDR2 SFDVKD.

V gene TRBV7-6 combines with J gene TRBJ2-7, with D possibly being TRBD1 (6 bases). Germline V CDR1 and CDR2: SGHVS, FNYEAQ. The CDR3 is 15 residues long. Deletions cut 5 bases from V and 3 bases from J, with 17 bases between. The DNA of the CDR3 is TGTGCCAGCAGCCTTCAAACAGGGCCGTTCTACGAGCAGTACGTC. This gives the protein CASSLQTGPFYEQYV.

The sample holds many counts of this clonotype. The genes are TRBV30 and TRBJ2-3; D may correspond to TRBD1 or TRBD2 (6 bases each). This CDR3 is 14 amino acids long. CDR1 and CDR2 (germline): GTSNPN, SVGIG (reference sequence). V was cut by 2 bases and J by 0 bases, with 9 bases left in between. The CDR3 loop reads CAWSRRGSTDTQYF. DNA of the CDR3: TGTGCCTGGAGTAGGAGGGGGAGCACAGATACGCAGTATTTT. The whole variable domain, remainder taken from reference TRBV30 and TRBJ2-3, is SQTIHQWPATLVQPVGSPLSLECTVEGTSNPNLYWYRQAAGRGLQLLFYSVGIGQISSEVPQNLSASRPQDRQFILSSKKLLLSDSGFYLCAWSRRGSTDTQYFGPGTRLTVL.

This clonotype showed up just a few times. The rearrangement joins TRBV12-3 or TRBV12-4 to TRBJ2-2; 9 bases fit TRBD2. The J segment lost 0 bases and the V segment lost 7 bases, leaving 6 bases of the junction unmatched. The CDR3 spans 16 residues. CDR3 loop: CASNVGGRANTGELFF. The CDR3 nucleotides read TGTGCCAGCAACGTTGGCGGGAGGGCGAACACCGGGGAGCTGTTTTTT.

This chain connects TRBV20-1 to TRBJ2-4, with a tentative D call TRBD1 (5 bases). CDR1 is DFQATT and CDR2 is SNEGSKA in the germline V gene (reference sequence). The CDR3 spans 17 residues. With 0 bases removed from V and 2 bases from J, the gap between germline ends came to 17 bases. The CDR3 loop reads CSARDYKTDFTKNIQYF. CDR3 coding DNA: TGCAGTGCTAGAGATTATAAGACAGACTTTACCAAAAACATTCAGTACTTC.

This clonotype has a handful of counts. The J gene is TRBJ1-1, the V gene TRBV12-3 or TRBV12-4; 8 bases line up with TRBD1. The CDR3 has 16 amino acids. V trimming: 4 bases; J trimming: 5 bases; junction bases outside the gene matches: 12. The CDR3: CASSYPSDRGRTEAFF. As DNA, the CDR3 is TGTGCCAGCAGTTACCCTTCTGACAGGGGTCGGACTGAAGCTTTCTTT.

This chain connects TRBV27 to TRBJ2-6; perhaps TRBD1 as D (6 bases). With 6 bases removed from V and 4 bases from J, the gap between germline ends came to 19 bases. The CDR3 covers 17 residues. Germline V lookup: CDR1 MNHEY, CDR2 SMNVEV (reference sequence). Here the CDR3 reads CASSLMGHPVGANVLTF. Written as DNA, the CDR3 is TGTGCCAGCAGCCTCATGGGACATCCGGTGGGGGCCAACGTCCTGACTTTC.

This chain uses TRBV20-1 with TRBJ2-1; 14 bases line up with TRBD2. The J segment lost 2 bases and the V segment lost 3 bases, leaving 3 bases of the junction unmatched. Germline V gives CDR1 DFQATT, CDR2 SNEGSKA (reference sequence). The CDR3 has 16 amino acids. Written as DNA, the CDR3 is TGCAGTGCTAGGGGACTAGCGGGAGTCGCCTACAATGAGCAGTTCTTC. Its protein product is CSARGLAGVAYNEQFF.

This clonotype was seen only a few times. V gene TRBV10-3 combines with J gene TRBJ2-7, with D uncertain. The CDR3 covers 13 residues. CDR1 and CDR2 (germline): ENHRY, SYGVKD. V lost 0 bases, J lost 0 bases, and 3 bases lay in between. The CDR3 reads CAISESSSYEQYV. Here the CDR3 DNA reads TGTGCCATCAGTGAGTCGAGCTCCTACGAGCAGTACGTC.

The V call is TRBV5-1, the J call TRBJ1-1; TRBD1 is a possible D gene (5 bases). This CDR3 is built from 15 residues. Trimming removed 6 bases from V and 0 bases from J, with 15 bases in between. Germline V gene sequence: CDR1 SGHRS, CDR2 YFSETQ. CDR3 sequence reads: CASNQDTGVNTEAFF. The CDR3 DNA is TGCGCCAGCAATCAAGATACAGGAGTGAACACTGAAGCTTTCTTT.

This chain links TRBV10-2 with TRBJ2-4; the D gene is possibly TRBD1 (6 bases). The CDR3 has 14 amino acids. Germline values: CDR1 WSHSY, CDR2 SAAADI. Trimming took 8 bases from V and 1 from J, leaving 12 bases between them. Here the CDR3 reads CASLKQGAKNIQYF. CDR3 DNA sequence: TGCGCCAGCCTTAAACAGGGTGCCAAAAACATTCAGTACTTC.

The chain couples TRBV6-1 to TRBJ2-3; D is possibly TRBD2 (5 bases). The CDR3 extends over 15 amino acids. V shed 6 bases and J shed 2 bases, with 15 bases lying between them. CDR1 is MNHNS and CDR2 is SASEGT in the germline V gene. CDR3 amino acids: CASSRTLTHTDTQYF. DNA of the CDR3: TGTGCCAGCAGCCGGACTCTCACCCACACAGATACGCAGTATTTT.

V usage is TRBV7-6 and J usage is TRBJ2-3, with D possibly matching TRBD2 (6 bases). Germline loops: CDR1 SGHVS, CDR2 FNYEAQ. V lost 3 bases to trimming and J lost 6 bases, with 13 bases between them. This CDR3 region has 14 residues. The CDR3 DNA reads as TGTGCCAGCAGCTTCACTAGCCCCGAGGATACGCAGTATTTT. Protein product: CASSFTSPEDTQYF.

This chain links TRBV5-1 with TRBJ2-3; D not resolved. Looked up from germline, CDR1 is SGHRS and CDR2 is YFSETQ. V lost 2 bases, J lost 2 bases, and 9 bases lay in between. The CDR3 sequence is 14 residues long. The CDR3 DNA follows: TGCGCCAGCAGCTTCGTGGTTAACACAGATACGCAGTATTTT. Its protein is CASSFVVNTDTQYF.

This chain joins TRBV11-3 and TRBJ2-7, with TRBD1 as a possible D gene (6 bases). The V gene lost 4 bases and the J gene lost 2 bases, with 12 bases spanning the gap. This CDR3 region has 14 residues. Germline V gene data show CDR1 as SGHNT and CDR2 as YENEEA. The CDR3 DNA reads TGTGCCAGCAGCTCGCGACAGGCGACCTACGAGCAGTACGTC. This gives the protein CASSSRQATYEQYV.

At least ten counts were recorded for this clonotype. The chain employs TRBV29-1 and TRBJ1-3, with D uncertain. The CDR3 consists of 13 residues. The germline V gene has CDR1 SQVTM and CDR2 ANQGSEA. The V end lost 1 base, the J end lost 0 bases, and 4 bases lay between the germline ends. CDR3 loop: CSVEVVSGNTIYF. Written as DNA, the CDR3 is TGCAGCGTTGAAGTGGTCTCTGGAAACACCATATATTTT.

The table lists this clonotype with many counts. This chain links TRBV5-1 with TRBJ1-1; perhaps TRBD1 as D (5 bases). Germline V gene sequence: CDR1 SGHRS, CDR2 YFSETQ. CDR3 length: 13 amino acids. V shed 3 bases and J shed 1 base, with 7 bases lying between them. This CDR3 reads CASSSGRNTEAFF. The CDR3 DNA reads as TGCGCCAGCAGCTCGGGACGGAACACTGAAGCTTTCTTT.

This clonotype was counted between two and nine times. The genes are TRBV12-3 or TRBV12-4 and TRBJ2-7, with 10 bases matching TRBD1. The CDR3 loop spans 16 amino acids. V was pared by 3 bases and J by 2 bases, with 7 bases of the junction left unmatched. The CDR3 DNA sequence: TGTGCCAGCAGTTTTCGGGAGACAGGGGGCGCCTACGAGCAGTACGTC. It translates to CASSFRETGGAYEQYV.

This chain joins TRBV20-1 and TRBJ2-3; D possibly uses TRBD1 or TRBD2 (7 bases each). Trimming removed 6 bases at V and 6 bases at J, with 19 bases between. The CDR3 length is 14 residues. In germline, CDR1 is DFQATT, CDR2 SNEGSKA (reference sequence). As DNA, the CDR3 is TGCAGTGCGATCGTGACAGGGCGGGGGGATACGCAGTATTTT. Protein product: CSAIVTGRGDTQYF.

V is TRBV11-2 and J is TRBJ2-1, with 10 bases that match TRBD2. With 4 bases clipped from V and 4 bases from J, the junction kept 16 bases outside the gene matches. This CDR3 region has 19 residues. Per germline, CDR1 SGHAT and CDR2 FQNNGV. The CDR3, as DNA: TGTGCCAGCAGCTCCCATCTAGCGGGAGCAGGTAGGGCTTACAATGAGCAGTTCTTC. Protein sequence: CASSSHLAGAGRAYNEQFF.